The present T cell receptor beta chain was sequenced within a study of T cells after yellow fever vaccination. The V and J ends lost 8 bases and 1 base respectively, with 5 bases between them. CDR3 size: 12 residues. The V gene's germline CDR1 is SGHVS and CDR2 FQNEAQ. One entry per CDR3 protein, called by TCRdb with MiXCR from the 5' RACE reads. The table records 450,000 to 550,000 distinct CDR3 sequences, 15% to 20% of them present only once. The clonotype comes from a man aged 25-40 years who received the YFV17D yellow fever vaccine. V and J are TRBV7-8 and TRBJ2-2, with D unclear. Source: PBMCs, taken 15 days after the yellow fever booster vaccination. CDR3 sequence reads: CASLENTGELFF. CDR3 sequence (DNA): TGTGCCAGCCTTGAGAACACCGGGGAGCTGTTTTTT.